This note documents a single TCR beta chain sequence. The data were taken from a study of cytomegalovirus exposure and HLA in healthy donors. The CDR3 sequence is 11 residues long. Trimming took off 5 bases at V and 10 bases at J, with 14 bases between the two ends. Germline V lookup: CDR1 DFQATT, CDR2 SNEGSKA (reference sequence). Use of 60 Vbeta and 13 Jbeta primers characterized the PCR. Only in-frame clones appear in the TCRdb table, and some are missing; sequencing was by immunoSEQ multiplex PCR. The table shows 110,000 to 150,000 clones, with around 75% occurring only once. The sequenced sample consisted of PBMCs. This chain connects TRBV20-1 to TRBJ1-1; D possibly corresponds to TRBD1 (5 bases). The sequence derives from a man in his forties or fifties in good health and CMV-seronegative. The CDR3: CSAPQGLRAFF. The DNA for the CDR3 is TGCAGTGCTCCGCAGGGCTTGAGAGCTTTCTTT.